Listed below are T cell receptor beta chains from one sample, sequenced in a study of blood T cells in healthy people across ages. TCRdb passed the 5' RACE reads through MiXCR, listing each CDR3 protein once. The sample records 800,000 to 950,000 distinct CDR3 sequences, 29% being singletons. This sample was shared with a second study, whose subject was T cells of mothers and their children.

The specimen was blood. The receptors come from a woman aged 40-49 years in good health. Both conserved end residues are trimmed from each CDR3.

TRBJ1-1,TRBV28,ASSIRGRGTEAF
TRBJ2-5,TRBV11-2,ASSLGFLGETQY
TRBJ2-7,TRBV28,ASSLWDEGYEQY
TRBJ2-3,TRBV6-4,ASSLKGGTDTQY
TRBJ2-1,TRBV5-1,ASSSSSGGASGEQF
TRBJ2-7,TRBV7-3,ASSLNGLAGVEQY
TRBJ2-5,TRBV5-1,ASSLGAGGTQETQY
TRBJ2-7,TRBV7-2,ASSQSSGGGTYEQY
TRBJ1-1,TRBV6-6,ASKATGELRAF
TRBJ2-3,TRBV7-2,ASSTYSGGRTDTQY
TRBJ2-5,TRBV7-3,ASSPHGSKETQY
TRBJ2-5,TRBV5-1,ASTAAPGIEQY
TRBJ2-7,TRBV27,ASSTSLRGTYEQY
TRBJ1-4,TRBV6-5,ASSYSYRQGEKLF
TRBJ1-3,TRBV9,ASSVSTGAAGNTIY
TRBJ2-7,TRBV15,ATSRLAGTGSSYEQY
TRBJ2-7,TRBV10-3,AISFDRDEQY
TRBJ2-7,TRBV10-3,AISAGQGEQY
TRBJ1-5,TRBV19,ASSARDRGRGQPQH
TRBJ2-2,TRBV2,ASIDGAAVTGELF
TRBJ2-7,TRBV18,ASPPGQGGYYEQY